This T cell receptor beta chain stems from a study of human T cells and chemical hapten exposure. V shed 7 bases and J 6 bases; nucleotides not matched to a gene: 11. The CDR3 is made up of 14 amino acids. CDR1 and CDR2 (germline): ENHRY, SYGVKD. The study used a library that attached unique molecular identifiers to individual cDNA molecules. In TCRdb, the RACE reads were re-called with MiXCR into one record per CDR3 protein. The sample has some 340,000 distinct CDR3 sequences; around 7% are singletons. Study-wide points: Versus controls, significantly more large CDR3 similarity clusters arose from expanded TCRs. DPC sensitization produced no change in TCRs with frequency above 1 in 1000.

As for this clonotype: What it binds is unknown.

The time point was: patch test 1, 2 weeks after DPC sensitization. Treatment specified: therapeutic diphenylcyclopropenone sensitization with weekly scalp DPC. The sequence was obtained from a woman between 18 and 29 years old with alopecia areata. Some clones in this sample may be carry-over from other donors' samples. Source: whole blood, taken in connection with sensitization to the hapten diphenylcyclopropenone (DPC). The chain carries TRBV10-3 and TRBJ1-2, with TRBD1 identical over 7 bases. The CDR3 nucleotides read TGTGCCATCAAAAGGACAGGCCAAAAGGATGGCTACACCTTC. Protein product: CAIKRTGQKDGYTF.